Listed below are T cell receptor beta chains from one sample, sequenced in a study of blood T cell repertoires in COVID-19. Profiled with immunoSEQ multiplex PCR; TCRdb holds only in-frame clones, not every one. The sample consists of approximately 100,000 clones, around 90% of them appearing once. Sequences were obtained from peripheral blood. These receptors were taken from a man in his 70s with acute or convalescent COVID-19. Each CDR3 is given with its conserved first and last residue. The D gene is left open where the match is weak. Clone size is shown for a subset of rows, as once, few, many or a class of expanded clone.

>TRBD1|NA|TRBV7-9|TRBJ1-2
TGTGCCAGCAGCCCGGGACAGGGGGACTATGGCTACACCTTC
CASSPGQGDYGYTF
>NA|NA|TRBV7-2|TRBJ2-5
TGTGCCAGCAGCCGGACGGCGGGGCGGTGGGGGGAGACCCAGTACTTC
CASSRTAGRWGETQYF
>NA|NA|TRBV10-2|TRBJ1-3
TGCGCCAGCAGCCCGACCCAGGACTCTGGAAACACCATATATTTT
CASSPTQDSGNTIYF
>NA|NA|TRBV5-1|TRBJ1-1
TGCGCCAGCAGCTTTTCGGGGGGACGAACTGAAGCTTTCTTT
CASSFSGGRTEAFF
>NA|NA|TRBV6-1|TRBJ1-6
TGTGCCAGCAGTGACACCGCCACACCTTTGGATTCACCCCTCCACTTT
CASSDTATPLDSPLHF
>TRBD1|NA|TRBV6-5|TRBJ1-2
TGTGCCAGCAGCCGCCCGGGACAGAGCGGCTACACCTTC
CASSRPGQSGYTF
>NA|NA|TRBV6-4|TRBJ2-3
TGTGCCAGCAGTGCAGGATCGTCAAGAACAGATACGCAGTATTTT
CASSAGSSRTDTQYF
>NA|NA|TRBV20-1|TRBJ1-1
TGCAGTGCTTCATCCGGGGGGGCTTTCTTT
CSASSGGAFF
>TRBD1|NA|TRBV6-2/TRBV6-3|TRBJ2-4
TGTGCCAGCAGTTACAGGGGAACAGGGGCAAACATTCAGTACTTC
CASSYRGTGANIQYF
>TRBD1|few|TRBV11-2|TRBJ2-7
TGTGCCAGCAGCTTAAACCCGACAGGGTTCTACGAGCAGTACTTC
CASSLNPTGFYEQYF
>NA|NA|TRBV7-2|TRBJ1-5
TGTGCCAGCAGCTTTGGTCAGGCCCAGCATTTT
CASSFGQAQHF
>NA|once|TRBV10-1|TRBJ1-1
TGCGCCAGCAGTACAGGGACCGGGACACGGAACACTGAAGCTTTCTTT
CASSTGTGTRNTEAFF
>TRBD1|NA|TRBV27|TRBJ1-2
TGTGCCAGCAGCCGATCGGGGACAGGGCCATTCTATGGCTACACCTTC
CASSRSGTGPFYGYTF
>NA|few|TRBV9|TRBJ1-2
TGTGCCAGCAGCGGATCCCGAGGCGGAGCTAACTATGGCTACACCTTC
CASSGSRGGANYGYTF
>TRBD2|NA|TRBV11-2|TRBJ2-3
TGTGCCAGCAGCTTGGACCCCACTAGCGGGAGGGCCCAAGATACGCAGTATTTT
CASSLDPTSGRAQDTQYF
>TRBD2|NA|TRBV3-1/TRBV3-2|TRBJ2-1
TGTGCCAGCAGCCAAATCGGGAGGGCGCCTGAGCAGTTCTTC
CASSQIGRAPEQFF
>NA|NA|TRBV12-3/TRBV12-4|TRBJ2-3
TGTGCCAGCAGTTCGGAGGGCACAGATACGCAGTATTTT
CASSSEGTDTQYF
>TRBD2|NA|TRBV6-4|TRBJ2-4
TGTGCCAGCAGGGAAGACGGGGGGAGGGCCAAAAACATTCAGTACTTC
CASREDGGRAKNIQYF
>NA|once|TRBV11-3|TRBJ1-2
TGTGCCAGCAGCTTATTCGCGGACAGTCCCTATGGCTACACCTTC
CASSLFADSPYGYTF
>NA|NA|TRBV6-5|TRBJ2-2
TGTGCCAGCAATGCACGGACAGCGAACACCGGGGAGCTGTTTTTT
CASNARTANTGELFF
>NA|NA|TRBV20-1|TRBJ1-1
TGCAGTGCCAGAGGCATGGGCTGGCCTTTCTTT
CSARGMGWPFF
>NA|NA|TRBV11-1|TRBJ1-2
TGTGCCAGCAGCTTACACACCCTTGGCTATGGCTACACCTTC
CASSLHTLGYGYTF
>TRBD1|NA|TRBV27|TRBJ1-6
TGTGCCAGCAGTTGGGGGACAGGGGAGTATGGTTCACCCCTCCACTTT
CASSWGTGEYGSPLHF
>TRBD2|NA|TRBV12-3/TRBV12-4|TRBJ2-7
TGTGCCAGCAGCCCCACTAGCGGGGGGGAGCAGTACTTC
CASSPTSGGEQYF
>NA|NA|TRBV29-1|TRBJ1-5
TGCCCTGTTAATGGCAGGTGTAATCAGCCCCAGCATTTT
CPVNGRCNQPQHF
>NA|NA|TRBV28|TRBJ2-7
TGTGCCAGCAGTCCATCCGGTGGGGGGTGGAACTACGAGCAGTACTTC
CASSPSGGGWNYEQYF
>NA|NA|TRBV7-9|TRBJ2-7
TGTGCCAGCAGCGTTGACAGCTACGAGCAGTACTTC
CASSVDSYEQYF
>NA|NA|TRBV6-1|TRBJ1-6
TGTGCCAGCAGTGAAGCGCCCCCGGGTTCACCCCTCCACTTT
CASSEAPPGSPLHF
>TRBD2|NA|TRBV5-4|TRBJ2-1
TGTGCCAGCAGTAACGCGGGAGGATACAATGAGCAGTTCTTC
CASSNAGGYNEQFF
>TRBD2|NA|TRBV7-3|TRBJ2-1
TGTGCCAGCAGCCGAGAGGGAATAGCGGGACTAAACAATGAGCAGTTCTTC
CASSREGIAGLNNEQFF
>NA|NA|TRBV28|TRBJ1-4
TGTGCCAGCAGTTTGACCAGGGCGGGGGAAAAACTGTTTTTT
CASSLTRAGEKLFF
>NA|few|TRBV3-1/TRBV3-2|TRBJ2-5
TGTGCCAGCAGCCCGTCCCGGGATGGGACCCAGTACTTC
CASSPSRDGTQYF
>NA|once|TRBV7-8|TRBJ2-7
TGTGCCAGCAGCCCTCGACGTCTAGAGGGTTACGAGCAGTACTTC
CASSPRRLEGYEQYF
>TRBD1|NA|TRBV7-9|TRBJ1-5
TGTGCCAGCAGCTTTGGGACAGGGTCCAATCAGCCCCAGCATTTT
CASSFGTGSNQPQHF
>NA|NA|TRBV7-9|TRBJ2-1
TGTGCCAGCAGCTGCCGCGACTCCTACAATGAGCAGTTCTTC
CASSCRDSYNEQFF
>TRBD1|NA|TRBV14|TRBJ2-7
TGTGCCAGCAACCTACAGGGGCCCTCCTACGAGCAGTACTTC
CASNLQGPSYEQYF
>TRBD1|NA|TRBV9|TRBJ1-1
TGTGCCAGCAGCGTAGTCTCTCCAGGGGGCCGGATGAACACTGAAGCTTTCTTT
CASSVVSPGGRMNTEAFF
>TRBD2|NA|TRBV28|TRBJ2-1
TGTGCCAGCAGTTTCGGGGGGGGCGCTCACAATGAGCAGTTCTTC
CASSFGGGAHNEQFF
>NA|NA|TRBV5-4|TRBJ2-1
TGTGCCAGCAGGTCTGAGTATGAGCAGTTCTTC
CASRSEYEQFF
>NA|NA|TRBV5-1|TRBJ1-3
TGCGCCAGCAGCTTGGGTCAGGCGACTGGAAACACCATATATTTT
CASSLGQATGNTIYF
>TRBD2|NA|TRBV7-9|TRBJ2-1
TGTGCCAGCAGCAACACGGGAGGGCCGACACATGAGCAGTTCTTC
CASSNTGGPTHEQFF
>NA|once|TRBV10-3|TRBJ2-6
TGTGCCATCAGTGTTTTCGGGGATCCGGGGGCCAACGTCCTGACTTTC
CAISVFGDPGANVLTF